One and the same sample provided the 30 T cell receptor beta chains below, sequenced in a study of molecular identifiers for immune sequencing clone quantification. Each CDR3 protein is one row after TCRdb ran MiXCR on the PCR reads. The repertoire consists of some 100,000 distinct CDR3 sequences, with approximately 40% occurring once and the leading ten covering roughly 4.2%. The sequenced material came from naive CD8+ T cells from blood, with Jurkat cell RNA spiked in. The subset is: FACS-sorted CD8+CD4-CCR7+CD45RA+ naive T cells. The receptors originated from a human donor in good health. Some libraries in this study had Jurkat cell RNA spiked in.

This clonotype was seen only once. The J gene is TRBJ2-3, the V gene TRBV27; TRBD2 matches at 8 bases. Trimming at V came to 0 bases and at J to 2 bases, leaving 10 bases not matched to a gene. Germline V gene lookup returns CDR1 MNHEY and CDR2 SMNVEV (reference sequence). The CDR3 runs to 18 residues. CDR3 amino acids: CASSLSRTSGRFTDTQYF. In DNA, the CDR3 is TGTGCCAGCAGTTTATCCCGGACCAGCGGGAGATTCACAGATACGCAGTATTTT.

In its sample, this clonotype was seen many times. The V and J genes are TRBV6-2 or TRBV6-3 and TRBJ2-5, with D hard to call. V was shortened by 6 bases and J by 10 bases, with 30 bases between the two germline ends. The germline gives CDR1 MNHEY, CDR2 SVGEGT. The CDR3 is 17 residues long. CDR3 amino acids: CASRLEYLGLSSGHQYF. CDR3 DNA sequence: TGTGCCAGCAGGCTCGAGTACCTCGGGCTCTCTTCCGGGCACCAGTACTTC.

A few counts support this clonotype. The chain carries TRBV9 and TRBJ2-2, with D uncertain. The CDR3 totals 13 residues. Germline CDR1 and CDR2: SGDLS and YYNGEE. Deletions cut 5 bases from V and 3 bases from J, with 8 bases between. The CDR3 loop is CASRTGYTGELFF. CDR3 nucleotides: TGTGCCAGCAGGACTGGATACACCGGGGAGCTGTTTTTT.

As concerns this clonotype: One end of the junction is discordant with germline, which a read error may explain. The chain links TRBV28 to TRBJ2-2, with TRBD2 matching 8 bases. This CDR3 has 15 amino acids. Germline CDR1 and CDR2: MDHEN and SYDVKM. The CDR3 bases are TGTGCCAGCGACCTCGGGAGGGGTGTCACCGGGGAGCTGTTATTT. It translates to CASDLGRGVTGELLF.

The chain has TRBV6-2 or TRBV6-3 and TRBJ1-5, with a tentative D call TRBD1 (5 bases). The CDR3 contains 15 residues. CDR1 and CDR2 from the germline V gene are MNHEY and SVGEGT. Trimming took off 6 bases at V and 3 bases at J, with 15 bases between the two ends. CDR3: CASSSRERDNQPQHF. In DNA form, the CDR3 reads TGTGCCAGCAGCTCCAGGGAAAGAGACAATCAGCCCCAGCATTTT.

The sample holds many counts of this clonotype. The chain joins TRBV7-2 to TRBJ2-7, with 7 bases that match TRBD1. The V gene's germline CDR1 is SGHTA and CDR2 FQGNSA. With V trimmed by 4 bases and J by 2 bases, 8 bases remained unmatched. The CDR3 spans 15 residues. The CDR3 region is CASSSTGWATYEQYF. For the CDR3, the DNA is TGTGCCAGCAGCTCGACAGGGTGGGCTACCTACGAGCAGTACTTC. The whole variable domain, remainder taken from reference TRBV7-2 and TRBJ2-7, is GAGVSQSPSNKVTEKGKDVELRCDPISGHTALYWYRQSLGQGLEFLIYFQGNSAPDKSGLPSDRFSAERTGGSVSTLTIQRTQQEDSAVYLCASSSTGWATYEQYFGPGTRLTVT.

This clonotype has just a few counts. The rearrangement links TRBV27 to TRBJ2-3, with D unclear. V was shortened by 6 bases and J by 4 bases, with 14 bases between the two germline ends. The CDR3 is 14 amino acids. Germline V CDR1 and CDR2: MNHEY, SMNVEV (reference sequence). The CDR3 sequence: CASSPPRPPDTQYF. The CDR3, as DNA: TGTGCCAGCAGCCCTCCCCGACCGCCAGATACGCAGTATTTT.

Of note for this clonotype: One end of the junction is discordant with germline, which a read error may explain. This chain uses TRBV19 with TRBJ2-2; 10 positions match TRBD2. Germline V gene lookup returns CDR1 LNHDA and CDR2 SQIVND (reference sequence). The CDR3 extends over 19 amino acids. The DNA for the CDR3 is TGTGCCAGTAGTATTGGGTTAGCGGGAGGCCTATCGAACACCGGGGAGCTGCTTTTT. The encoded protein is CASSIGLAGGLSNTGELLF.

Comments on this clonotype: Just one base apart from a much larger clone, this may be a read error. Since no conserved phenylalanine or tryptophan closes the CDR3, a read error is the likely cause. V and J are TRBV4-3 and TRBJ2-7; no firm D call. CDR1 and CDR2 from the germline V gene are LGHNA and YSLEER. V was trimmed by 4 bases and J by 5 bases, leaving 18 bases between them. This CDR3 spans 15 amino acids. In DNA, the CDR3 is TGCGCCAGCAGCCCCGGTCCGGCAGCCTCGGACGAGCAGTACATC. It encodes CASSPGPAASDEQYI.

In this sample, this clonotype turned up many times. This chain links TRBV7-2 with TRBJ2-1; 11 bases match TRBD2. Per germline, CDR1 SGHTA and CDR2 FQGNSA. This CDR3 has 15 amino acids. With 5 bases clipped from V and 10 bases from J, the junction kept 10 bases outside the gene matches. The CDR3, as DNA: TGTGCCAGCAGCGTATTAGCGGGAGGGCCTAGAGAGCAGTTCTTC. This gives the protein CASSVLAGGPREQFF.

There are many counts of this clonotype. The chain carries TRBV7-2 and TRBJ2-7; a weak D match, TRBD1 (5 bases). The CDR3 is made up of 13 amino acids. V was trimmed by 8 bases and J by 2 bases, leaving 13 bases between them. From germline, CDR1 is SGHTA and CDR2 FQGNSA. As DNA, the CDR3 is TGTGCCAGCGGACCCGGACACCCCTACGAGCAGTACTTC. Translation gives CASGPGHPYEQYF.

This clonotype was counted at least ten times. The rearrangement links TRBV11-2 to TRBJ2-5, with D perhaps TRBD1 (6 bases). Trimming stripped 4 bases from V and 2 bases from J, with 11 bases between. CDR3 size: 14 residues. CDR1 is SGHAT and CDR2 is FQNNGV in the germline V gene. The CDR3 region is CASSSGTSQETQYF. In DNA, the CDR3 is TGTGCCAGCAGCTCCGGGACATCACAAGAGACCCAGTACTTC.

The table lists this clonotype with a few counts. The chain carries TRBV10-2 and TRBJ2-3; D might be TRBD2 (6 bases). Germline V CDR1 and CDR2: WSHSY, SAAADI. V shed 6 bases and J shed 2 bases, with 15 bases lying between them. There are 15 residues in the CDR3. Written as DNA, the CDR3 is TGCGCCAGCAGCGTCCTGGCGGGACCCACAGATACGCAGTATTTT. This translates into CASSVLAGPTDTQYF.

As to this clonotype: A single base separates this from a much larger clone, so it may be a read error. The V and J genes are TRBV6-2 or TRBV6-3 and TRBJ1-5; 12 bases agree with TRBD1. The ends lost 11 bases at V and 6 bases at J; junction bases unmatched: 8. CDR1 and CDR2 (germline): MNHEY, SVGEGT. This CDR3 has 14 amino acids. CDR3 loop: CACGTGGAFQPQHF. The CDR3 coding sequence is TGTGCCTGCGGGACAGGGGGCGCGTTTCAGCCCCAGCATTTT.

This clonotype was counted a few times. J is TRBJ2-3 and V is TRBV5-1; the D call may be TRBD1 or TRBD2 (7 bases each). The germline V gene has CDR1 SGHRS and CDR2 YFSETQ. This CDR3 spans 20 amino acids. V lost 0 bases and J 0 bases, leaving 23 bases between the germline ends. This chain's CDR3 is CASSLAPQGITGGSTDTQYF. The CDR3 nucleotides are TGCGCCAGCAGCTTGGCCCCACAGGGGATTACGGGGGGTAGCACAGATACGCAGTATTTT.

This clonotype was seen more than once but under ten times. V is TRBV20-1 and J is TRBJ2-7, with D maybe TRBD1 (6 bases). The CDR3 extends over 11 amino acids. With 6 bases removed from V and 6 bases from J, the gap between germline ends came to 12 bases. Germline CDR1 reads DFQATT; CDR2 reads SNEGSKA (reference sequence). The CDR3 nucleotides are TGCAGTGCGTACAGGGTGAGCGAGCAGTACTTC. It specifies CSAYRVSEQYF.

This clonotype was seen ten or more times. The chain couples TRBV2 to TRBJ2-7, with 8 nucleotides matching TRBD1. Germline V CDR1 and CDR2: SNHLY, FYNNEI. This CDR3 spans 14 amino acids. V dropped 5 bases and J dropped 7; count of bases not matched to a gene: 10. The CDR3 region has the DNA TGTGCCAGCAGTTACCAGGGGGCGTTGGGTGAGCAGTACTTC. This sequence encodes CASSYQGALGEQYF.

Ten or more counts support this clonotype. This chain joins TRBV4-2 and TRBJ1-1; D ambiguous. Germline CDR1 is LGHNA and CDR2 is YNFKEQ. The CDR3 is made up of 13 amino acids. Between the trimmed V and J ends, which lost 6 bases and 5 bases, there was a span of 13 bases. The DNA for the CDR3 is TGTGCCAGCAGTAAGGACGGCGGGACTGAAGCTTTCTTT. Translation gives CASSKDGGTEAFF.

In regard to this clonotype: Just one base apart from a much larger clone, this may be a read error. Lacking the conserved final phenylalanine or tryptophan, this CDR3 likely reflects a read error. The chain combines TRBV7-6 with TRBJ2-3; TRBD2 matches at 7 bases. Losses at the gene ends were 5 bases for V and 0 bases for J; bases not matched to a gene: 5. Germline V gene lookup returns CDR1 SGHVS and CDR2 FNYEAQ. The CDR3 runs 15 residues. CDR3 residues: CASSPGTTSTDTQYI. The DNA of the CDR3 is TGTGCCAGCAGCCCAGGGACTACCAGCACAGATACGCAGTATATT.

Details on this clonotype: The CDR3 does not close with the conserved phenylalanine or tryptophan, likely indicating a read error. The gene calls are TRBV6-6 and TRBJ2-7; D unclear. V dropped 2 bases and J dropped 3 bases, with 5 bases sitting between them. The CDR3 length is 12 residues. Per the germline V gene, CDR1 is MNHNY and CDR2 is SVGAGI (reference sequence). The CDR3 DNA follows: TGTGCCAGCAGTTACGAAAGCTACGAGCAGTACCTC. The encoded protein is CASSYESYEQYL.

Comment on this clonotype: Germline is not matched at one junction end, which may reflect a read error. The chain recombines TRBV4-3 with TRBJ1-4, with D perhaps matching TRBD1 (6 bases). This CDR3 region has 15 residues. The germline V gene has CDR1 LGHNA and CDR2 YSLEER. CDR3: CASSTYRATNEKLIF. In nucleotides, the CDR3 is TGCGCCAGCAGCACCTACAGGGCAACTAATGAAAAACTGATTTTT.

The chain employs TRBV4-3 and TRBJ2-1; 10 nucleotides agree with TRBD1. The germline CDR1 and CDR2 sequences are LGHNA and YSLEER. The J segment lost 8 bases and the V segment lost 4 bases, leaving 11 bases of the junction unmatched. The CDR3 sequence is 16 residues long. Written as DNA, the CDR3 is TGCGCCAGCAGCCCAGAGGACAGGGGGTTACTGGATGAGCAGTTCTTC. It codes for CASSPEDRGLLDEQFF.

A few counts support this clonotype. The V call is TRBV4-3, the J call TRBJ2-5, with D uncertain. The CDR3 runs to 15 residues. Trimming removed 1 base at V and 2 bases at J, with 11 bases between. Germline V gene sequence: CDR1 LGHNA, CDR2 YSLEER. CDR3 nucleotide sequence: TGCGCCAGCAGCCAAGGGGTTGGTGGGCAAGAGACCCAGTACTTC. It specifies CASSQGVGGQETQYF.

The chain links TRBV27 to TRBJ1-2, with D perhaps TRBD1 (6 bases). V was shortened by 0 bases and J by 2 bases, with 10 bases between the two germline ends. There are 15 residues in the CDR3. The germline V gene encodes CDR1 MNHEY and CDR2 SMNVEV (reference sequence). CDR3 residues: CASSLSTGANYGYTF. The CDR3 DNA reads as TGTGCCAGCAGTTTATCGACAGGAGCGAACTATGGCTACACCTTC.

The gene calls are TRBV7-9 and TRBJ2-1; 7 bases map to TRBD2. Trimming removed 2 bases from V and 5 bases from J; junction bases left unmatched: 6. CDR1 SEHNR and CDR2 FQNEAQ come from the germline V gene (reference sequence). The CDR3 has 15 amino acids. The CDR3 DNA reads TGTGCCAGCAGCTTAAGGGAGGGCGGTCACAATGAGCAGTTCTTC. It encodes CASSLREGGHNEQFF.

This clonotype was detected ten times or more. V and J are TRBV29-1 and TRBJ2-2; 9 positions match TRBD2. The CDR3 contains 15 residues. Germline V CDR1 and CDR2: SQVTM, ANQGSEA. J lost 0 bases, V lost 8 bases, and 7 bases had no gene match. The CDR3 DNA sequence: TGCAGCTTTACTCCTAGCGGGACGAACACCGGGGAGCTGTTTTTT. The encoded protein is CSFTPSGTNTGELFF.

This clonotype came up once. The CDR3 does not close with the conserved phenylalanine or tryptophan, likely indicating a read error. J is TRBJ2-1 and V is TRBV11-3; no clear D gene. The end of the DNA fits TRBJ2-7 better, so the J call may be wrong. The CDR3 extends over 13 amino acids. Germline V gene lookup returns CDR1 SGHNT and CDR2 YENEEA. CDR3 loop: CASSLARSNEQYY. The CDR3 DNA reads TGTGCCAGCAGCTTAGCCAGATCCAATGAGCAGTACTAC.

DNA for the CDR3: TGTGCCAGCAGGACGGGACTAGCGGGAGTGGAGACCCAGTACTTC. Translating it yields CASRTGLAGVETQYF. This chain connects TRBV7-2 to TRBJ2-5; 14 bases agree with TRBD2. Trimming took 6 bases from V and 5 from J; bases not matched to a gene: 5. CDR1 SGHTA and CDR2 FQGNSA come from the germline V gene. The length of the CDR3 is 15 residues.

As regards this clonotype: The junction and the germline gene differ at one end; a read error may be behind it. This chain links TRBV28 with TRBJ1-4; no clear D. Germline V lookup: CDR1 MDHEN, CDR2 SYDVKM. CDR3 length: 15 amino acids. DNA for the CDR3: TGTGCCAGCAGTTCCCCGGTAGAAGATAATGATAAACTGTTTTTT. Encoded protein: CASSSPVEDNDKLFF.

This clonotype appeared a few times. This chain links TRBV19 with TRBJ2-1; TRBD2 aligns across 10 bases. Germline CDR1 reads LNHDA; CDR2 reads SQIVND (reference sequence). The CDR3 has 15 amino acids. The V gene end was trimmed by 2 bases and the J gene end by 6 bases; junction bases not matched to a gene: 4. The CDR3 region is CASSISAGGPNEQFF. The CDR3 coding sequence is TGTGCCAGTAGTATATCAGCGGGAGGGCCCAATGAGCAGTTCTTC.